The next 17 T cell receptor beta chains were all read from a single sample in a study of cytotoxic CD8 clonotypes in ibrutinib-treated CLL. Clones were read by immunoSEQ multiplex PCR, and TCRdb kept only the in-frame ones, dropping some. The sample carries 90,000 to 100,000 clones, approximately 80% recorded once. The sample in question was PBMCs, obtained after 12 months of ibrutinib treatment. Receptors were obtained from a human donor with chronic lymphocytic leukemia.

The sample holds a few counts of this clone. The V and J genes are TRBV7-6 and TRBJ2-7; D call uncertain. Trimming cost V 0 bases and J 3 bases, with 3 bases left between them. The germline gives CDR1 SGHVS, CDR2 FNYEAQ. The CDR3 has 12 amino acids. The CDR3 loop is CASSLADYEQYF. In DNA, the CDR3 is TGTGCCAGCAGCTTAGCAGACTACGAGCAGTACTTC.

This sequence joins TRBV7-2 and TRBJ2-7; 9 bases map to TRBD1. The CDR3 covers 14 residues. The germline V gene has CDR1 SGHTA and CDR2 FQGNSA. V was pared by 6 bases and J by 6 bases, with 9 bases of the junction left unmatched. The CDR3 DNA is TGTGCCAGCAGAACCGACAGGGGGACTTCCGAGCAGTACTTC. Translated, it gives CASRTDRGTSEQYF.

This clone showed up just a few times. J is TRBJ1-5 and V is TRBV2; TRBD1 aligns across 7 bases. The CDR3 spans 15 residues. The V gene end was trimmed by 3 bases and the J gene end by 0 bases; junction bases not matched to a gene: 2. Germline V CDR1 and CDR2: SNHLY, FYNNEI. The CDR3 DNA reads as TGTGCCAGCAGTGACAGGGGGAATAGCAATCAGCCCCAGCATTTT. This gives the protein CASSDRGNSNQPQHF.

The CDR3 sequence is CASSIPGDNSNQPQHF. CDR3 DNA: TGTGCCAGTAGTATTCCAGGGGATAATAGCAATCAGCCCCAGCATTTT. The chain couples TRBV19 to TRBJ1-5; D is possibly TRBD1 (6 bases). Trimming took off 3 bases at V and 0 bases at J, with 12 bases between the two ends. Germline CDR1 reads LNHDA; CDR2 reads SQIVND (reference sequence). There are 16 residues in the CDR3.

This clone was detected once. The rearrangement uses TRBV27 and TRBJ1-2; maybe TRBD1 (5 bases). The CDR3 totals 17 residues. Germline V lookup: CDR1 MNHEY, CDR2 SMNVEV (reference sequence). The ends were cut back, 0 bases at V and 2 bases at J, with 16 bases in the middle. CDR3 amino acids: CASSLSWGGGGNYGYTF. The CDR3 nucleotides are TGTGCCAGCAGTTTATCCTGGGGGGGAGGAGGCAACTATGGCTACACCTTC.

As DNA, the CDR3 is TGTGCCAGCAGCTCCCCCCTAGGACAGCCTAATGGGGCCAACGTCCTGACTTTC. This codes for CASSSPLGQPNGANVLTF. This chain links TRBV2 with TRBJ2-6, with D perhaps TRBD1 (6 bases). Germline lookup yields CDR1 SNHLY and CDR2 FYNNEI. The CDR3 runs 18 residues. Between the trimmed V and J ends, which lost 6 bases and 3 bases, there was a span of 21 bases. Together with reference TRBV2 and TRBJ2-6, the CDR3 gives the full variable domain: EPEVTQTPSHQVTQMGQEVILRCVPISNHLYFYWYRQILGQKVEFLVSFYNNEISEKSEIFDDQFSVERPDGSNFTLKIRSTKLEDSAMYFCASSSPLGQPNGANVLTFGAGSRLTVL.

This clone was detected once. The CDR3 is CASTSSAGGYNEQFF. Written as DNA, the CDR3 is TGTGCCAGCACCTCGTCAGCGGGGGGCTACAATGAGCAGTTCTTC. The chain has TRBV7-8 and TRBJ2-1; 9 bases are a match to TRBD2. Germline CDR1 and CDR2: SGHVS and FQNEAQ. The CDR3 is 15 amino acids. V shed 7 bases, J shed 3 bases, and the junction held 7 bases outside the gene matches.

This rearrangement joins TRBV14 to TRBJ2-2; the D gene is possibly TRBD1 (7 bases). This CDR3 region has 14 residues. The V end was cut by 4 bases, the J end by 5 bases, with 11 bases between. Germline loops: CDR1 SGHDN, CDR2 FVKESK. This CDR3 reads CASSPGGRTGELFF. CDR3 nucleotides: TGTGCCAGCAGCCCAGGGGGGCGGACCGGGGAGCTGTTTTTT.

The chain uses TRBV9 and TRBJ2-7, with TRBD2 matching 14 bases. CDR3 size: 17 residues. The germline V gene has CDR1 SGDLS and CDR2 YYNGEE. The V gene end was trimmed by 3 bases and the J gene end by 6 bases; junction bases not matched to a gene: 11. The CDR3 here is CASSARLAGGRQSEQYF. CDR3 sequence (DNA): TGTGCCAGCAGCGCCCGACTAGCGGGGGGGCGTCAATCCGAGCAGTACTTC.

The chain joins TRBV4-1 to TRBJ2-1, with 8 bases aligning to TRBD1. Per germline, CDR1 MGHRA and CDR2 YSYEKL. The CDR3 totals 18 residues. The J segment lost 0 bases and the V segment lost 3 bases, leaving 10 bases of the junction unmatched. In nucleotides, the CDR3 is TGCGCCAGCAGCCAGTACACCCCAGGGGGCAGCTCCTACAATGAGCAGTTCTTC. Protein sequence: CASSQYTPGGSSYNEQFF.

This clone was observed a handful of times. The V and J genes are TRBV19 and TRBJ2-7; 15 nucleotides line up with TRBD2. CDR1 and CDR2 (germline): LNHDA, SQIVND (reference sequence). V was pared by 2 bases and J by 2 bases, with 1 base of the junction left unmatched. This CDR3 has 16 amino acids. This chain's CDR3 is CASSIWTSGGAYEQYF. Here the CDR3 DNA reads TGTGCCAGTAGTATATGGACTAGCGGGGGGGCCTACGAGCAGTACTTC.

The rearrangement links TRBV7-6 to TRBJ2-7; 8 bases are shared with TRBD1. The V segment lost 5 bases and the J segment 2 bases; nucleotides outside the gene matches: 5. The germline V gene encodes CDR1 SGHVS and CDR2 FNYEAQ. This CDR3 contains 14 residues. The CDR3 coding sequence is TGTGCCAGCAGCCCCGGACAGGGCCCCTACGAGCAGTACTTC. The encoded protein is CASSPGQGPYEQYF.

The V gene is TRBV18, the J gene TRBJ2-5; 7 bases are a match to TRBD1. CDR1 is KGHSH and CDR2 is LQKENI in the germline V gene. This CDR3 region has 17 residues. V shed 2 bases, J shed 7 bases, and the junction held 16 bases outside the gene matches. CDR3 loop: CASSPTGTGDALGTQYF. CDR3 nucleotides: TGTGCCAGCTCACCAACTGGAACAGGGGACGCACTCGGGACCCAGTACTTC.

The chain has TRBV30 and TRBJ1-5; TRBD1 is a possible D gene (5 bases). Germline CDR1 GTSNPN, CDR2 SVGIG (reference sequence). The germline V and J ends were trimmed by 2 bases and 2 bases, with 13 bases remaining between them. This CDR3 contains 15 residues. The CDR3, as DNA: TGTGCCTGGAGTAAAGGCCTGGGACGCAATCAGCCCCAGCATTTT. The encoded protein is CAWSKGLGRNQPQHF.

J is TRBJ1-2 and V is TRBV25-1; unclear D gene. The V gene lost 6 bases and the J gene lost 5 bases, with 10 bases spanning the gap. Germline CDR1 is MGHDK and CDR2 is SYGVNS. This CDR3 has 12 residues. CDR3 sequence reads: CASSALQYGYTF. CDR3 coding DNA: TGTGCCAGCAGCGCCTTGCAATATGGCTACACCTTC.

The chain joins TRBV4-1 to TRBJ2-3, with 9 nucleotides matching TRBD1. Trimming took 2 bases from V and 4 from J; bases not matched to a gene: 7. Germline CDR1 and CDR2: MGHRA and YSYEKL. The CDR3 covers 16 residues. CDR3 residues: CASSQRDREGADTQYF. The CDR3 bases are TGCGCCAGCAGCCAACGGGACAGGGAGGGTGCAGATACGCAGTATTTT.

This clone was observed a single time. V and J are TRBV19 and TRBJ1-2; 8 positions agree with TRBD1. CDR3 length equals 13 residues. Germline lookup yields CDR1 LNHDA and CDR2 SQIVND (reference sequence). The V segment lost 8 bases and the J segment 8 bases; nucleotides outside the gene matches: 10. The CDR3 DNA sequence: TGTGCCAGTCTTCCGACAGGGGTTGGAGGCTACACCTTC. Translated: CASLPTGVGGYTF.